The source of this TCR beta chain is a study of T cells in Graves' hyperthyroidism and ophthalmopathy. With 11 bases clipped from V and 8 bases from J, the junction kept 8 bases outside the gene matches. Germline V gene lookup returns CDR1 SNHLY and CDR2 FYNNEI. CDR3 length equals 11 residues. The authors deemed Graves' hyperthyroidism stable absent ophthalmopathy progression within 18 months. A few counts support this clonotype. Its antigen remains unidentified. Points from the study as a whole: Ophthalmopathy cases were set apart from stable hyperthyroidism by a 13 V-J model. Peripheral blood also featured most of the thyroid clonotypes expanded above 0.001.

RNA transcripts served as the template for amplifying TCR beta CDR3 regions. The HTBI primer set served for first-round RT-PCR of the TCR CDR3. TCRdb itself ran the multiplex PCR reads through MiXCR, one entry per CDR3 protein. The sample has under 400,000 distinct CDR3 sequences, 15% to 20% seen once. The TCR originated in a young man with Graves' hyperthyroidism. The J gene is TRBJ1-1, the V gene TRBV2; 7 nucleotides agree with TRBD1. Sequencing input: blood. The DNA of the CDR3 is TGTGCCCTGAAAGGGGACAGAGAAGCTTTCTTT. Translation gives CALKGDREAFF.